The source of this TCR beta chain is a study of response to subunit inactivated influenza vaccine. Trimming removed 5 bases at V and 0 bases at J, with 11 bases between. CDR3 length: 15 amino acids. Germline CDR1 is SNHLY and CDR2 is FYNNEI. Study-wide findings and caveats: The authors offered the suggestion that each seasonal influenza vaccination recruits few new T cells.

TCRdb passed the RT-PCR reads through MiXCR, listing each CDR3 protein once. This table has about 520,000 distinct CDR3 sequences, roughly 27% appearing once. Notes on this clonotype: What it binds is unknown.

The clonotype was recovered from a man aged 45-65 years who received an inactivated influenza vaccine. Sequencing used CD4+ T cells sorted from PBMCs, obtained 5 days after vaccination. The chain combines TRBV2 with TRBJ2-1; tentative D call: TRBD2 (5 bases). CDR3 sequence (DNA): TGTGCCAGCAGTCTACTAGATAGCTCCTACAATGAGCAGTTCTTC. This codes for CASSLLDSSYNEQFF. Looking up the rest from reference TRBV2 and TRBJ2-1 gives the full variable domain: EPEVTQTPSHQVTQMGQEVILRCVPISNHLYFYWYRQILGQKVEFLVSFYNNEISEKSEIFDDQFSVERPDGSNFTLKIRSTKLEDSAMYFCASSLLDSSYNEQFFGPGTRLTVL.